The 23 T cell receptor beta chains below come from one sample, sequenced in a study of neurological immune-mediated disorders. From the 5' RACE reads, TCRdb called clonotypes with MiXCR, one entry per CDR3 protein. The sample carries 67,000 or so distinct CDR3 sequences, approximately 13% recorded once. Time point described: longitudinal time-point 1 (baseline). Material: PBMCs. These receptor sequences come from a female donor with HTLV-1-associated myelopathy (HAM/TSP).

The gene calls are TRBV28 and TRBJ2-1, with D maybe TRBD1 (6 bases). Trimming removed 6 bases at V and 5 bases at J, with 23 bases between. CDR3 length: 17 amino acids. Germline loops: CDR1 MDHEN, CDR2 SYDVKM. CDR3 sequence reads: CASSQMGRGYPDNEQFF. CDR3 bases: TGTGCCAGCAGCCAAATGGGCAGGGGATACCCCGACAATGAGCAGTTCTTC.

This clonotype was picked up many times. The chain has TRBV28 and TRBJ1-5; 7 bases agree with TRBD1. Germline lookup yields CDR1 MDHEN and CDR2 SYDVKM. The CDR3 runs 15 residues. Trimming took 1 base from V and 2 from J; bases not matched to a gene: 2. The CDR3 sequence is CASSLSQGRNQPQHF. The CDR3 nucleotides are TGTGCCAGCAGTTTATCACAGGGGCGCAATCAGCCCCAGCATTTT.

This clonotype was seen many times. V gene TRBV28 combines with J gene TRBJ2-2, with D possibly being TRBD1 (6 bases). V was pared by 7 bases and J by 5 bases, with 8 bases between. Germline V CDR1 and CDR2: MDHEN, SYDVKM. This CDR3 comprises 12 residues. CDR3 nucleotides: TGTGCCAGCACCCAGGGGACCGGGGAGCTGTTTTTT. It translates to CASTQGTGELFF.

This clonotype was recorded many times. In nucleotides, the CDR3 is TGTGCCAGCGACGGGAATCGAAGGATGGCGGAGACCCAGTACTTC. Protein: CASDGNRRMAETQYF. The chain couples TRBV2 to TRBJ2-5, with a tentative D call TRBD2 (5 bases). Germline V gene data show CDR1 as SNHLY and CDR2 as FYNNEI. The CDR3 has 15 amino acids. The V end lost 8 bases, the J end lost 5 bases, and 21 bases lay between the germline ends.

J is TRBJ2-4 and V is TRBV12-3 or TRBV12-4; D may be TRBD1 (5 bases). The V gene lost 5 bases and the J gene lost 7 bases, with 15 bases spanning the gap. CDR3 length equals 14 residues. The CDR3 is CASSLQQGRNIQYF. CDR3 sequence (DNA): TGTGCCAGCAGTCTCCAGCAGGGTCGGAACATTCAGTACTTC.

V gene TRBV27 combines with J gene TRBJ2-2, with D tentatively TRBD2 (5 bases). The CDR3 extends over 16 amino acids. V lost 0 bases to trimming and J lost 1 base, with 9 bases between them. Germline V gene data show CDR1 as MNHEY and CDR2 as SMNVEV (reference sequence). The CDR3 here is CASSLSERENTGELFF. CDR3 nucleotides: TGTGCCAGCAGTTTATCGGAGAGGGAGAACACCGGGGAGCTGTTTTTT.

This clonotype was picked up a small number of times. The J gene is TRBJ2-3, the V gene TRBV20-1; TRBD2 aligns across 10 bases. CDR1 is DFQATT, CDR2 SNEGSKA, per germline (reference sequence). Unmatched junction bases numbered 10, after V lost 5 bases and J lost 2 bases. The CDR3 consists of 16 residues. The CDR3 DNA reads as TGCAGTGCTCCAGCGGGGGGGCGAGGGGCCACAGATACGCAGTATTTT. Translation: CSAPAGGRGATDTQYF.

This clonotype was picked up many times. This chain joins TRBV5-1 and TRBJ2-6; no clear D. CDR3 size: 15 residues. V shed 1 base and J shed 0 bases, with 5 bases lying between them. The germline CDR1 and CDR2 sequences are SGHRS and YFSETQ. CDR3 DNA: TGCGCCAGCAGCTTGTCCGCCTCTGGGGCCAACGTCCTGACTTTC. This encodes CASSLSASGANVLTF.

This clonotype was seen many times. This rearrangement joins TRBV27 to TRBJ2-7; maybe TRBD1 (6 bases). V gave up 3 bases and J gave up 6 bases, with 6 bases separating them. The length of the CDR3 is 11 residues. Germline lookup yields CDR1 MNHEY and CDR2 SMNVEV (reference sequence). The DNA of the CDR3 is TGTGCCAGCAGTTTGGGGGCCGAGCAGTACTTC. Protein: CASSLGAEQYF.

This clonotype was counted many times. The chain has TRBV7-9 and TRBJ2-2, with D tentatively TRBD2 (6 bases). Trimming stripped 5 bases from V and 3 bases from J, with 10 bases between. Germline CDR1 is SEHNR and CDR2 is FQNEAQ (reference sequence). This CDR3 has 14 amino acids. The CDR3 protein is CASSPTGDTGELFF. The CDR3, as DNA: TGTGCCAGCAGCCCCACGGGGGACACCGGGGAGCTGTTTTTT. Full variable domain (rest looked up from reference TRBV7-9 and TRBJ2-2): DTGVSQNPRHKITKRGQNVTFRCDPISEHNRLYWYRQTLGQGPEFLTYFQNEAQLEKSRLLSDRFSAERPKGSFSTLEIQRTEQGDSAMYLCASSPTGDTGELFFGEGSRLTVL.

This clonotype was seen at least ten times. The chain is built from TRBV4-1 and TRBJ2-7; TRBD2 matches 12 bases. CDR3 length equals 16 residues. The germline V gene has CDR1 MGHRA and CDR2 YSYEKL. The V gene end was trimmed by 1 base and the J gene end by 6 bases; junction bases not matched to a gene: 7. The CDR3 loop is CASSQGFLAGGAEQYF. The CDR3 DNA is TGCGCCAGCAGCCAAGGCTTCCTAGCGGGGGGGGCCGAGCAGTACTTC.

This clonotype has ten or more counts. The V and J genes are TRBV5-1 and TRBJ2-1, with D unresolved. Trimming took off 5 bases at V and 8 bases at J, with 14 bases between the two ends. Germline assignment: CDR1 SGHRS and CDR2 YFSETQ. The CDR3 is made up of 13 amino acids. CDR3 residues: CASRKASDHEQFF. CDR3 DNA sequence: TGCGCCAGCAGGAAGGCTTCAGACCATGAGCAGTTCTTC.

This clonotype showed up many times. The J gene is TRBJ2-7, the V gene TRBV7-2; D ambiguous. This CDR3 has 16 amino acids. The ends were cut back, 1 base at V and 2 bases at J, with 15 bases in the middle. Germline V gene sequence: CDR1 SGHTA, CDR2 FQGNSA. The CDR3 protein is CASSLVSGDGAYEQYF. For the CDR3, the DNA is TGTGCCAGCAGCTTAGTCTCTGGGGATGGGGCCTACGAGCAGTACTTC.

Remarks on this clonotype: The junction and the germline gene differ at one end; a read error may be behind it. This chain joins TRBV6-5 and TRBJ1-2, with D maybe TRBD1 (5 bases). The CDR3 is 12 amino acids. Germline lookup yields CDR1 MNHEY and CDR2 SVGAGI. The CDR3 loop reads CASSSTGAPPSF. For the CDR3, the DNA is TGTGCCAGCAGTAGTACCGGGGCCCCACCTTCCTTC.

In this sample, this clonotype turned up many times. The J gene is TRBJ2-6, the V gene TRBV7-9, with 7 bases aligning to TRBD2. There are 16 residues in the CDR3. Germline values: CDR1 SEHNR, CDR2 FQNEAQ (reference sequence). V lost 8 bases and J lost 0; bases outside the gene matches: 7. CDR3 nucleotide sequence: TGTGCCAGCCAGCGGGGTCCCCTCTCTGGGGCCAACGTCCTGACTTTC. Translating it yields CASQRGPLSGANVLTF.

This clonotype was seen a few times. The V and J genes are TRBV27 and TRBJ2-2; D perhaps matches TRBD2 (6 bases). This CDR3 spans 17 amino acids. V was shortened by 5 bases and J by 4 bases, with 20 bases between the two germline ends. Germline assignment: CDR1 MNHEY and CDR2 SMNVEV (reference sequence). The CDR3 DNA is TGTGCCAGCAGTCAGGGACTGGGTTTAGCTGGCACCGGGGAGCTGTTTTTT. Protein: CASSQGLGLAGTGELFF.

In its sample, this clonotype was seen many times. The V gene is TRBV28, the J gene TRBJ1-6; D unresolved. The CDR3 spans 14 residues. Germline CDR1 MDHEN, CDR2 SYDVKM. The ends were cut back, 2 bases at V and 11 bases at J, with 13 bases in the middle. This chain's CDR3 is CASSLRAAGPPLHF. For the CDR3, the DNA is TGTGCCAGCAGTTTAAGGGCGGCCGGACCACCCCTCCACTTT.

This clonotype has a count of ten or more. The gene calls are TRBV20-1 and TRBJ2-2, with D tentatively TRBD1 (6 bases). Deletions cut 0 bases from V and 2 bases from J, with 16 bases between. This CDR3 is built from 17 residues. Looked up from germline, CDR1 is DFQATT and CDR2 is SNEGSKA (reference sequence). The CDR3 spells CSARDRRTGSNTGELFF. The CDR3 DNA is TGCAGTGCTAGAGATCGGCGTACAGGGTCCAACACCGGGGAGCTGTTTTTT.

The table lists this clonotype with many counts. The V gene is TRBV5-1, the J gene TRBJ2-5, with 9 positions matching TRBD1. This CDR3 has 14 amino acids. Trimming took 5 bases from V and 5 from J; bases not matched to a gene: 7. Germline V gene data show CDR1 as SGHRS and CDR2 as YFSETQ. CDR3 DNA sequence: TGCGCCAGCAGGCCACAGGGGGCTCAGGAGACCCAGTACTTC. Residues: CASRPQGAQETQYF.

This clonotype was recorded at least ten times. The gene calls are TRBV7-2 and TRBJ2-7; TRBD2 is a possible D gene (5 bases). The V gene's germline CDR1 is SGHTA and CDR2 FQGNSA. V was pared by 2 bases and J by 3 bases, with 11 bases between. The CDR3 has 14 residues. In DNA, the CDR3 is TGTGCCAGCAGCTTAAAGACTGGAGGCTACGAGCAGTACTTC. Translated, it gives CASSLKTGGYEQYF.

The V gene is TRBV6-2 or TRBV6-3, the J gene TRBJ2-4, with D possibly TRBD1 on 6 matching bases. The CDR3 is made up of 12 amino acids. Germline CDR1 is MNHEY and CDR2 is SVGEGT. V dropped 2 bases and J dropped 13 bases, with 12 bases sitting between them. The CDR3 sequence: CASSYVGGHQYF. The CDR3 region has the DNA TGTGCCAGCAGTTACGTAGGGGGACACCAGTACTTC.

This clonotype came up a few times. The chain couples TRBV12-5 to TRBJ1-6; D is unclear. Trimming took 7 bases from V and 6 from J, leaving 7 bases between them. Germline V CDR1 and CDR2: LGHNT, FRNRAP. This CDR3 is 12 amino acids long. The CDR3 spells CASAVINSPLHF. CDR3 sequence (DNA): TGTGCTAGTGCGGTCATTAATTCACCCCTCCACTTT.

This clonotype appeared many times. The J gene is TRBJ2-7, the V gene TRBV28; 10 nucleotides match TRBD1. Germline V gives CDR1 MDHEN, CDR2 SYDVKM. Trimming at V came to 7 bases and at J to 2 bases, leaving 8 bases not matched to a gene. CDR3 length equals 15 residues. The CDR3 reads CASKKSGTGAYEQYF. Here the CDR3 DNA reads TGTGCCAGCAAGAAGTCCGGGACAGGGGCCTACGAGCAGTACTTC.